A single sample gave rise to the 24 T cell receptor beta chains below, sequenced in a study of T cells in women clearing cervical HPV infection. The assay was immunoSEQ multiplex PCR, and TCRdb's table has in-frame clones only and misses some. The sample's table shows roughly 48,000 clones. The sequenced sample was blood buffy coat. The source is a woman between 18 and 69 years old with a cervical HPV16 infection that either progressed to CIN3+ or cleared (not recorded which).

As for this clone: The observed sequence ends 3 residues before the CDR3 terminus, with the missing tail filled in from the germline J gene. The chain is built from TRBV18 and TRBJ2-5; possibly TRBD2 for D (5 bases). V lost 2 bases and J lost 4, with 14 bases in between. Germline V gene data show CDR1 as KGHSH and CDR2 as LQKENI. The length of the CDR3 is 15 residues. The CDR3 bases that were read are TGTGCCAGCTCACCATCACCTAGCAAGGGAGAGACC. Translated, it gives CASSPSPSKGET. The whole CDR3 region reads CASSPSPSKGETQYF.

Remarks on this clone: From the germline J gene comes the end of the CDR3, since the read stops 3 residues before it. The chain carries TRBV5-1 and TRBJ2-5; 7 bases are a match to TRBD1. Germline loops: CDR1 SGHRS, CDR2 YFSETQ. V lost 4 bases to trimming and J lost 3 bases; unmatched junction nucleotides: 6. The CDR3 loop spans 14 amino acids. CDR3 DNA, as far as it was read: TGCGCCAGCAGCGCCGGGACAGTAAAAGAGACC. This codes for CASSAGTVKET. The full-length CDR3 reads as CASSAGTVKETQYF.

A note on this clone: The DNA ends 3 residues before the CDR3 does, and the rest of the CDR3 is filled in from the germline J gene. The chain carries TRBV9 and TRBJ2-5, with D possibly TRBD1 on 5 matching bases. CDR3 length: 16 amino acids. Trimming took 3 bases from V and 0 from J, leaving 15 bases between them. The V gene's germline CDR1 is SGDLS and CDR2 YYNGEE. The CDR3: CASSAGYRNDQETQYF. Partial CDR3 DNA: TGTGCCAGCAGCGCAGGGTATCGGAACGACCAAGAGACC.

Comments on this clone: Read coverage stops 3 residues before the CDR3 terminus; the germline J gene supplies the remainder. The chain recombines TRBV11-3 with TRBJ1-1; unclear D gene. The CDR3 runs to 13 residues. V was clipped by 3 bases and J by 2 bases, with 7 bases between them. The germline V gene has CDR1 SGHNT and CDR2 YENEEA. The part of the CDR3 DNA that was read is TGTGCCAGCAGCTTGGGCCTAAACACTGAA. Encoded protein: CASSLGLNTE. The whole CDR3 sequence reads CASSLGLNTEAFF.

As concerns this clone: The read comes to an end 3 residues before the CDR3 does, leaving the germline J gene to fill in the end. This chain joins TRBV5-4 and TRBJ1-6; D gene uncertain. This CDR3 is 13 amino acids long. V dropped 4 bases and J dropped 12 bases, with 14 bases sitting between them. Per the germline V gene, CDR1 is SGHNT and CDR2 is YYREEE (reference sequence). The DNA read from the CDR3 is TGTGCCAGCAGCCCTCGGTCCGGGGAACCC. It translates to CASSPRSGEP. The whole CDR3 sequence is CASSPRSGEPLHF.

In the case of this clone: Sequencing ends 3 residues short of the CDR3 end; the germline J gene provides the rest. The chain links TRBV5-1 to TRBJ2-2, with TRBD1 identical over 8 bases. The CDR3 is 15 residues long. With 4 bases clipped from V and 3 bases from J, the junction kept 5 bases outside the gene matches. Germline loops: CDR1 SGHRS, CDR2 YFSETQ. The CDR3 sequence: CASSAGQGYTGELFF. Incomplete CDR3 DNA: TGCGCCAGCAGCGCCGGACAGGGATACACCGGGGAG. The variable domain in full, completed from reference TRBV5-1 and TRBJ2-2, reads KAGVTQTPRYLIKTRGQQVTLSCSPISGHRSVSWYQQTPGQGLQFLFEYFSETQRNKGNFPGRFSGRQFSNSRSEMNVSTLELGDSALYLCASSAGQGYTGELFFGEGSRLTVL.

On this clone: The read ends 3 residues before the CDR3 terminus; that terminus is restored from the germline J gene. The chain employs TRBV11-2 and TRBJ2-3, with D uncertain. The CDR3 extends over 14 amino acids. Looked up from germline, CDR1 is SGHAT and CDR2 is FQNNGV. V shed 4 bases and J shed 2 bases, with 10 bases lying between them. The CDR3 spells CASSSRATTDTQYF. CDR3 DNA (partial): TGTGCCAGCAGCTCCCGAGCAACCACAGATACG.

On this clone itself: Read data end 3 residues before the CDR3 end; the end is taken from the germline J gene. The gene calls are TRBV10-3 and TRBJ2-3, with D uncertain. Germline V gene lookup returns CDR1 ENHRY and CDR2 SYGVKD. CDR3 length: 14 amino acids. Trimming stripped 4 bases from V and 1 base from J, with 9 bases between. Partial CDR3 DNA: TGTGCCATCAGTGCAGGAAGTGGCACAGATACG. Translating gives CAISAGSGTDT. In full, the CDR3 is CAISAGSGTDTQYF.

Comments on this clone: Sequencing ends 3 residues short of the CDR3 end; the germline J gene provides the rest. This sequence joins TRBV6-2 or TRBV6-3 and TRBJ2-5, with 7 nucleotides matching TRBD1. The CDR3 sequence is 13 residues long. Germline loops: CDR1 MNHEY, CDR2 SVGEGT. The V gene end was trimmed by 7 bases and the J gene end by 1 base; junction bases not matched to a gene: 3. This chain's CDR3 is CASKGQPQETQYF. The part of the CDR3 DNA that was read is TGTGCCAGCAAGGGACAGCCCCAAGAGACC.

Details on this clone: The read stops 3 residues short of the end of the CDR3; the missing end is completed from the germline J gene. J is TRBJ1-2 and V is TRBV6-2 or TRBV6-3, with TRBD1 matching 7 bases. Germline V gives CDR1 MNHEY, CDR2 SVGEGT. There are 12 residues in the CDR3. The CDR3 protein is CASSSTGEGYTF. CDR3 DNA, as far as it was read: TGTGCCAGCAGTTCAACAGGGGAAGGC.

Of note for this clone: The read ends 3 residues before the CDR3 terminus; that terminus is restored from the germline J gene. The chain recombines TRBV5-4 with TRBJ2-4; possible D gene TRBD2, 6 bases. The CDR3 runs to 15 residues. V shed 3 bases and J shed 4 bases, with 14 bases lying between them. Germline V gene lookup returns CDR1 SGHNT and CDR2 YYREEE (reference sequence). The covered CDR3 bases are TGTGCCAGCAGCTCTTCGAGCGGGCTTAAAAACATT. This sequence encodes CASSSSSGLKNI. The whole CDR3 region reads CASSSSSGLKNIQYF.

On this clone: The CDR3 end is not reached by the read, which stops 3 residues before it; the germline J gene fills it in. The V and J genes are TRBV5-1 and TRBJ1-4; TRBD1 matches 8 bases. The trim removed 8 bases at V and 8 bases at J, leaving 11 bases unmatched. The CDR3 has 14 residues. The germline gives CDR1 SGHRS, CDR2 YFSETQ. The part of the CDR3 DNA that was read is TGCGCCAGTTCCGTCGGGACAGGTCGGGAAAAA. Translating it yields CASSVGTGREK. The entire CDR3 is CASSVGTGREKLFF.

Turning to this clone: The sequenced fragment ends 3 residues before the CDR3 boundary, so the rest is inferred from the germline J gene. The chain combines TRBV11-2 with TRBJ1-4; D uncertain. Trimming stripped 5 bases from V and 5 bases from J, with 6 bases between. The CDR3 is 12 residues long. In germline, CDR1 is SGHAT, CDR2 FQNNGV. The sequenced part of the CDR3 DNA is TGTGCCAGCAGCCCACTGAATGAAAAA. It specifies CASSPLNEK. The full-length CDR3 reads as CASSPLNEKLFF.

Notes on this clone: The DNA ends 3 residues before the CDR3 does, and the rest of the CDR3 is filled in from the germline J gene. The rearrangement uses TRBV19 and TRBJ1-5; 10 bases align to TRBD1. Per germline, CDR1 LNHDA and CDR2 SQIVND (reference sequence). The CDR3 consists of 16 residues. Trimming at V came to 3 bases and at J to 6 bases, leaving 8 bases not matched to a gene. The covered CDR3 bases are TGTGCCAGTAGTATTTCCGGACAGGGGGGCCGTCAGCCC. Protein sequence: CASSISGQGGRQP. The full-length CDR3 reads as CASSISGQGGRQPQHF.

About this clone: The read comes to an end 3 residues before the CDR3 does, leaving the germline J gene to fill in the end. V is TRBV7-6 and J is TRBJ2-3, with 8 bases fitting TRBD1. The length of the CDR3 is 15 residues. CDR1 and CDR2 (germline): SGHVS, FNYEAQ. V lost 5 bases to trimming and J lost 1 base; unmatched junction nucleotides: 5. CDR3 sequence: CASSPPGQGTDTQYF. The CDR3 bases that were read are TGTGCCAGCAGCCCCCCGGGACAGGGCACAGATACG.

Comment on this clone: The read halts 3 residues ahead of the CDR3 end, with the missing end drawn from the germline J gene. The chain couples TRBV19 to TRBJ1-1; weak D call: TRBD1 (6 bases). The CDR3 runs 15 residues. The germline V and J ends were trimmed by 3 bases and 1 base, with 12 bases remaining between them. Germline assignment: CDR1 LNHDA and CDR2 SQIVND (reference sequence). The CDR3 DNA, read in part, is TGTGCCAGTAGTATCCAGGGGACGGCGAACACTGAA. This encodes CASSIQGTANTE. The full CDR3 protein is CASSIQGTANTEAFF.

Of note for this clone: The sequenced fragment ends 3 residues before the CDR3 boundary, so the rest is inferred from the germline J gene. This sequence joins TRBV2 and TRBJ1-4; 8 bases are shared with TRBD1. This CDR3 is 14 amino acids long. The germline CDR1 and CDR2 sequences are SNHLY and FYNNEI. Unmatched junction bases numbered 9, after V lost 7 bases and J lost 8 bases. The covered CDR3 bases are TGTGCCAGCACTGCGACAGGGGCCAACGAAAAA. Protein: CASTATGANEK. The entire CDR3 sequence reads CASTATGANEKLFF.

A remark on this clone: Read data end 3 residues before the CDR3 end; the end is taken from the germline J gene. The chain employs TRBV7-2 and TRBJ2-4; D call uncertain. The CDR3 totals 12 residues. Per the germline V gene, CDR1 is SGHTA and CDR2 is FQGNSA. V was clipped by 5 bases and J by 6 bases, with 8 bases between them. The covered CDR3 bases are TGTGCCAGCAGCCTGTCGGGAAACATT. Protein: CASSLSGNI. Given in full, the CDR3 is CASSLSGNIQYF.

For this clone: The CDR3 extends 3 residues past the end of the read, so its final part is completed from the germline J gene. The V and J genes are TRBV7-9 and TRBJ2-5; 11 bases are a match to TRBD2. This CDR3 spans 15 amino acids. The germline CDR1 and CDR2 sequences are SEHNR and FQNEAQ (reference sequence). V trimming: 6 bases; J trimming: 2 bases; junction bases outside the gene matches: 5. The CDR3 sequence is CASSRLAGSQETQYF. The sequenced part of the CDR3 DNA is TGTGCCAGCAGTCGACTAGCGGGGAGTCAAGAGACC.

The CDR3 is CSAPSTGYNEQFF. The CDR3 bases that were read are TGCAGTGCTCCCTCGACTGGTTACAATGAG. The V gene is TRBV20-1, the J gene TRBJ2-1; D call uncertain. The read comes to an end 3 residues before the CDR3 does, leaving the germline J gene to fill in the end. Germline V gene sequence: CDR1 DFQATT, CDR2 SNEGSKA (reference sequence). The CDR3 is 13 amino acids. V was shortened by 5 bases and J by 4 bases, with 12 bases between the two germline ends.

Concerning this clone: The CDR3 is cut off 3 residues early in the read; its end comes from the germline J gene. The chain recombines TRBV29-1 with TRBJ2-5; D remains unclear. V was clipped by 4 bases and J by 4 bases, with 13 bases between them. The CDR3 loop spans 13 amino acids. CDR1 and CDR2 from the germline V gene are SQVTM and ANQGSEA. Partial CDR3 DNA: TGCAGCGTTGCTAGATCCTCCAGAGAGACC. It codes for CSVARSSRET. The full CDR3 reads CSVARSSRETQYF. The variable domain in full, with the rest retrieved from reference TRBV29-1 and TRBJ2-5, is SAVISQKPSRDICQRGTSLTIQCQVDSQVTMMFWYRQQPGQSLTLIATANQGSEATYESGFVIDKFPISRPNLTFSTLTVSNMSPEDSSIYLCSVARSSRETQYFGPGTRLLVL.

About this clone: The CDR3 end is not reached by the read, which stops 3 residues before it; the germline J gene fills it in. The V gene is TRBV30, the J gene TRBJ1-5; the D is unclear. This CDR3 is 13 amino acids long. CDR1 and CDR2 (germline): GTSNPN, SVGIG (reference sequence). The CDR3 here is CAWSGQVQDPQHF. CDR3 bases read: TGTGCCTGGAGTGGTCAGGTCCAGGATCCC.

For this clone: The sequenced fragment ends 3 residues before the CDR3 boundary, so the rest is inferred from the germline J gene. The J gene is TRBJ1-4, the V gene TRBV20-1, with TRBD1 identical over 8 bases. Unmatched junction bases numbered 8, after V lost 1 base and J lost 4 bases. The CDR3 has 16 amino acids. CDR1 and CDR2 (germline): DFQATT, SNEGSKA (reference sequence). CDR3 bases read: TGCAGTGCTAGAGGGAGACAGGGGAATATTAATGAAAAA. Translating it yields CSARGRQGNINEK. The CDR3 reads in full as CSARGRQGNINEKLFF.

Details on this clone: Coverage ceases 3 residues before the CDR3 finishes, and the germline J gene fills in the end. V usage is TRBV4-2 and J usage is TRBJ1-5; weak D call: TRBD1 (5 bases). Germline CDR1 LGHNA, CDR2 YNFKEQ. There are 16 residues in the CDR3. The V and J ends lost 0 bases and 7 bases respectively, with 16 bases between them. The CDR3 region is CASSQEAVSGLQPQHF. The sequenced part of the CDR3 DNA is TGTGCCAGCAGCCAAGAAGCAGTCTCGGGACTCCAGCCC.